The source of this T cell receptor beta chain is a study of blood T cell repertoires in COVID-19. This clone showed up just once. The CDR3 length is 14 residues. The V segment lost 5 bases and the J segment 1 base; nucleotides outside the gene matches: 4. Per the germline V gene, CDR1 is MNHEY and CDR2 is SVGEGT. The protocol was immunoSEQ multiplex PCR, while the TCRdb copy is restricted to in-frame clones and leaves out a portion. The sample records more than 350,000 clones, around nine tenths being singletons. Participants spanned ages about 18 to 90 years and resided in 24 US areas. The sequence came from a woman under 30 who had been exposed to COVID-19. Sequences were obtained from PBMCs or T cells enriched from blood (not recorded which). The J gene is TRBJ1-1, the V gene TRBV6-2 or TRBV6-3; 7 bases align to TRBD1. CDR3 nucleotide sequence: TGTGCCAGCAGTATCTGGACAGGGAACACTGAAGCTTTCTTT. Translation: CASSIWTGNTEAFF.